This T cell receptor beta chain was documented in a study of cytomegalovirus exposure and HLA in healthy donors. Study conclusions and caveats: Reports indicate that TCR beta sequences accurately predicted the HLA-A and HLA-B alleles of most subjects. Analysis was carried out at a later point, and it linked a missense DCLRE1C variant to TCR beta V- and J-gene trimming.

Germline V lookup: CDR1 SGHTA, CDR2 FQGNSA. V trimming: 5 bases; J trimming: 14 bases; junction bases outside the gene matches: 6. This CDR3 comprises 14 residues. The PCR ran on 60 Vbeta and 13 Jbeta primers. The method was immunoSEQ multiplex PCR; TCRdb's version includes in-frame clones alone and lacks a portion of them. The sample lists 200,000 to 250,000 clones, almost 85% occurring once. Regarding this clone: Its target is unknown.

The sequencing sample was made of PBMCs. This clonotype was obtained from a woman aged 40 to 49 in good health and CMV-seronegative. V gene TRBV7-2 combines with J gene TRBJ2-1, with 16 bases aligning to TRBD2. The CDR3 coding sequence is TGTGCCAGCAGCCAGGGACTAGCGGGGGGGGCGGAGTTCTTC. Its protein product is CASSQGLAGGAEFF.